The 24 T cell receptor beta chains in this list originate from one sample, sequenced in a study of blood T cell repertoires in COVID-19. Libraries were prepared by immunoSEQ multiplex PCR; TCRdb keeps only in-frame clonotypes and omits some of them. The table lists around 67,000 clones, about four fifths of them singletons. The sample consisted of peripheral blood. All receptors come from a man between 65 and 85 years old with acute or convalescent COVID-19.

This rearrangement joins TRBV20-1 to TRBJ2-7, with D maybe TRBD1 (5 bases). Germline CDR1 and CDR2: DFQATT and SNEGSKA (reference sequence). This CDR3 contains 11 residues. V gave up 5 bases and J gave up 0 bases, with 5 bases separating them. The CDR3 is CSAGASYEQYF. In DNA form, the CDR3 reads TGCAGTGCTGGGGCCTCCTACGAGCAGTACTTC.

The gene calls are TRBV10-3 and TRBJ2-3, with 8 bases identical to TRBD2. This CDR3 comprises 15 residues. The V gene's germline CDR1 is ENHRY and CDR2 SYGVKD. Germline trimming cut 6 bases from V and 2 bases from J; bases unmatched to any gene: 7. The CDR3 protein is CAIRRASGLTDTQYF. The CDR3 DNA sequence: TGTGCCATCAGGCGCGCTAGCGGGCTCACAGATACGCAGTATTTT.

This clone has more than one count but fewer than ten. The chain recombines TRBV19 with TRBJ2-1; maybe TRBD1 (6 bases). Per the germline V gene, CDR1 is LNHDA and CDR2 is SQIVND (reference sequence). The CDR3 spans 15 residues. The germline V and J ends were trimmed by 7 bases and 4 bases, with 17 bases remaining between them. CDR3 residues: CASTPQGPSYNEQFF. The CDR3 region has the DNA TGTGCCAGTACCCCCCAGGGGCCCTCATACAATGAGCAGTTCTTC.

The rearrangement joins TRBV30 to TRBJ2-1; D is possibly TRBD2 (6 bases). Germline values: CDR1 GTSNPN, CDR2 SVGIG (reference sequence). V was clipped by 0 bases and J by 10 bases, with 16 bases between them. The length of the CDR3 is 14 residues. The CDR3 sequence is CAWSVISGLGEQFF. Here the CDR3 DNA reads TGTGCCTGGAGTGTAATTTCGGGACTCGGGGAGCAGTTCTTC.

V is TRBV18 and J is TRBJ1-6, with D unresolved. With 1 base removed from V and 7 bases from J, the gap between germline ends came to 14 bases. This CDR3 has 16 residues. Germline V CDR1 and CDR2: KGHSH, LQKENI. The chain's CDR3 is CASSPQLVKTNSPLHF. In nucleotides, the CDR3 is TGTGCCAGCTCACCACAACTAGTTAAAACGAATTCACCCCTCCACTTT.

The chain employs TRBV6-5 and TRBJ1-1; D is undetermined. Per the germline V gene, CDR1 is MNHEY and CDR2 is SVGAGI. Trimming took 0 bases from V and 3 from J, leaving 8 bases between them. The CDR3 totals 14 residues. CDR3 DNA sequence: TGTGCCAGCAGTTACTCCAGGCGGGACACTGAAGCTTTCTTT. It translates to CASSYSRRDTEAFF.

The V gene is TRBV6-1, the J gene TRBJ2-7, with 8 bases aligning to TRBD2. Germline V gene lookup returns CDR1 MNHNS and CDR2 SASEGT. V lost 3 bases and J lost 4; bases outside the gene matches: 11. The CDR3 loop spans 16 amino acids. CDR3 region: CASSDGAGRARYEQYF. The CDR3 DNA follows: TGTGCCAGCAGTGATGGCGCCGGGAGGGCTAGGTACGAGCAGTACTTC.

In its sample, this clone was seen a few times. The chain is built from TRBV5-1 and TRBJ2-1, with 9 bases matching TRBD1. V shed 3 bases, J shed 10 bases, and the junction held 11 bases outside the gene matches. Germline CDR1 SGHRS, CDR2 YFSETQ. This CDR3 contains 15 residues. CDR3 residues: CASSSGQGTWDEQFF. DNA for the CDR3: TGCGCCAGCAGCTCGGGACAGGGAACTTGGGACGAGCAGTTCTTC.

This clone occurred a few times. The J gene is TRBJ2-5, the V gene TRBV27; 8 positions agree with TRBD2. This CDR3 region has 16 residues. Germline V gives CDR1 MNHEY, CDR2 SMNVEV (reference sequence). V lost 5 bases and J lost 6; bases outside the gene matches: 14. CDR3 amino acids: CASSMQTPGGGKTQYF. The CDR3, as DNA: TGTGCCAGCAGTATGCAAACCCCGGGGGGGGGCAAGACCCAGTACTTC.

This chain joins TRBV18 and TRBJ2-5; TRBD1 might be the D (6 bases). Germline V gives CDR1 KGHSH, CDR2 LQKENI. V lost 4 bases and J lost 4, with 16 bases in between. The CDR3 runs 15 residues. Here the CDR3 reads CASSLSQGIRETQYF. DNA of the CDR3: TGTGCCAGCTCACTATCACAGGGAATCCGAGAGACCCAGTACTTC.

This rearrangement joins TRBV25-1 to TRBJ1-5, with 9 bases matching TRBD1. The germline V gene has CDR1 MGHDK and CDR2 SYGVNS. Losses at the gene ends were 6 bases for V and 4 bases for J; bases not matched to a gene: 1. This CDR3 is built from 13 residues. This CDR3 is CASRGTGNQPQHF. CDR3 coding DNA: TGTGCCAGCAGGGGGACAGGGAATCAGCCCCAGCATTTT.

The chain combines TRBV20-1 with TRBJ2-5; the D gene is possibly TRBD2 (5 bases). This CDR3 is 14 amino acids long. V lost 3 bases to trimming and J lost 4 bases, with 15 bases between them. Germline CDR1 and CDR2: DFQATT and SNEGSKA (reference sequence). CDR3: CSASGWGRGETQYF. CDR3 DNA sequence: TGCAGTGCTAGTGGATGGGGTCGGGGAGAGACCCAGTACTTC.

This chain connects TRBV19 to TRBJ2-1, with D possibly matching TRBD2 (5 bases). Trimming removed 3 bases at V and 0 bases at J, with 15 bases between. The CDR3 runs to 17 residues. Germline assignment: CDR1 LNHDA and CDR2 SQIVND (reference sequence). CDR3 in amino acids: CASSIFQDWSSYNEQFF. In DNA form, the CDR3 reads TGTGCCAGTAGTATCTTCCAGGACTGGAGCTCCTACAATGAGCAGTTCTTC. Full variable domain (outside the CDR3, taken from reference TRBV19 and TRBJ2-1): DGGITQSPKYLFRKEGQNVTLSCEQNLNHDAMYWYRQDPGQGLRLIYYSQIVNDFQKGDIAEGYSVSREKKESFPLTVTSAQKNPTAFYLCASSIFQDWSSYNEQFFGPGTRLTVL.

As concerns this clone: The sample has other DNA sequences that encode this CDR3 too. The rearrangement uses TRBV19 and TRBJ2-6; a possible D gene is TRBD2 (6 bases). Per the germline V gene, CDR1 is LNHDA and CDR2 is SQIVND (reference sequence). With 1 base removed from V and 1 base from J, the gap between germline ends came to 11 bases. The CDR3 covers 17 residues. Written as DNA, the CDR3 is TGTGCCAGTAGTATAGGGACGGGAGTTTCTGGGGCCAACGTCCTGACTTTC. It encodes CASSIGTGVSGANVLTF.

The rearrangement uses TRBV5-6 and TRBJ2-1; 10 bases match TRBD2. Trimming removed 4 bases from V and 0 bases from J; junction bases left unmatched: 7. This CDR3 region has 17 residues. From germline, CDR1 is SGHDT and CDR2 YYEEEE. Here the CDR3 DNA reads TGTGCCAGCAGCGGGGTGGGACTAGCGAGCTCCTACAATGAGCAGTTCTTC. Its translation is CASSGVGLASSYNEQFF.

The gene calls are TRBV28 and TRBJ1-2; D might be TRBD1 (6 bases). Per the germline V gene, CDR1 is MDHEN and CDR2 is SYDVKM. The V and J ends lost 5 bases and 1 base respectively, with 11 bases between them. The CDR3 totals 14 residues. In DNA, the CDR3 is TGTGCCAGCAGTGACGGACAGCTTAACTATGGCTACACCTTC. This sequence encodes CASSDGQLNYGYTF.

The chain uses TRBV3-1 (or the pseudogene TRBV3-2) and TRBJ1-2; 8 nucleotides agree with TRBD1. The length of the CDR3 is 16 residues. With 4 bases clipped from V and 1 base from J, the junction kept 8 bases outside the gene matches. Germline V gene sequence: CDR1 LGHDT, CDR2 YNNKEL (reference sequence). The CDR3 DNA reads as TGTGCCAGCAGCCTAACGTGGACAGGGAATAACTATGGCTACACCTTC. Protein sequence: CASSLTWTGNNYGYTF.

The chain has TRBV3-1 (or the pseudogene TRBV3-2) and TRBJ2-5; D unresolved. Germline values: CDR1 LGHDT, CDR2 YNNKEL (reference sequence). The CDR3 loop spans 14 amino acids. V lost 2 bases and J lost 5, with 12 bases in between. CDR3: CASSQISGGETQYF. The CDR3 region has the DNA TGTGCCAGCAGCCAAATCTCTGGTGGCGAGACCCAGTACTTC.

The chain has TRBV10-3 and TRBJ2-2; D is unclear. Trimming stripped 11 bases from V and 2 bases from J, with 6 bases between. This CDR3 spans 11 amino acids. CDR1 is ENHRY and CDR2 is SYGVKD in the germline V gene. This CDR3 reads CASLNTGELFF. The CDR3 DNA follows: TGTGCCTCGCTAAACACCGGGGAGCTGTTTTTT.

This clone appeared a single time. This rearrangement joins TRBV5-8 to TRBJ2-5, with D possibly TRBD1 on 5 matching bases. The V end was cut by 4 bases, the J end by 7 bases, with 11 bases between. The CDR3 consists of 12 residues. CDR1 and CDR2 from the germline V gene are SGHTS and YDEGEE. The CDR3 DNA reads as TGTGCCAGCAGCCCGACAGTTGGGACCCAGTACTTC. Translated, it gives CASSPTVGTQYF.

The V gene is TRBV11-2, the J gene TRBJ1-2; TRBD1 matches at 9 bases. Germline values: CDR1 SGHAT, CDR2 FQNNGV. Unmatched junction bases numbered 5, after V lost 5 bases and J lost 7 bases. This CDR3 is built from 13 residues. The CDR3 bases are TGTGCCAGCAGCATAATGACAGGGGGTGGCTACACCTTC. Protein sequence: CASSIMTGGGYTF.

A single count supports this clone. The chain uses TRBV10-1 and TRBJ2-1; 7 positions agree with TRBD2. The V gene's germline CDR1 is WNHNN and CDR2 SYGVQD (reference sequence). The CDR3 has 15 residues. J lost 0 bases, V lost 6 bases, and 5 bases had no gene match. CDR3 protein: CASSPLASSYNEQFF. DNA for the CDR3: TGCGCCAGCAGCCCACTAGCGTCCTCCTACAATGAGCAGTTCTTC.

The V and J genes are TRBV27 and TRBJ2-2, with D possibly matching TRBD1 (5 bases). This CDR3 has 14 residues. Trimming took off 1 base at V and 5 bases at J, with 8 bases between the two ends. Per germline, CDR1 MNHEY and CDR2 SMNVEV (reference sequence). CDR3 sequence (DNA): TGTGCCAGCAGTTTATGGGGCCGGACCGGGGAGCTGTTTTTT. As protein: CASSLWGRTGELFF.

This chain uses TRBV15 with TRBJ2-5; TRBD2 is a possible D gene (5 bases). The V end lost 0 bases, the J end lost 5 bases, and 13 bases lay between the germline ends. The CDR3 length is 15 residues. CDR1 is LNHNV, CDR2 YYDKDF, per germline (reference sequence). The CDR3 sequence: CATSRDRERSETQYF. The CDR3 nucleotides are TGTGCCACCAGCAGAGATAGGGAGCGGAGTGAGACCCAGTACTTC.